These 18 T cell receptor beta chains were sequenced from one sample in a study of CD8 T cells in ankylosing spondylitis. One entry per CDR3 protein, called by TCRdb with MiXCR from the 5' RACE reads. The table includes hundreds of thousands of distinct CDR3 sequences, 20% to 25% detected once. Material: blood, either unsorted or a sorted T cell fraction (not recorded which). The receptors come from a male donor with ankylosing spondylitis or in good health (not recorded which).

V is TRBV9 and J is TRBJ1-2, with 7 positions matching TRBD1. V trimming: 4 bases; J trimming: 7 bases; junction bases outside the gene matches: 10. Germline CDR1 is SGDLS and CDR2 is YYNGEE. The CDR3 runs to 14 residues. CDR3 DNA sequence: TGTGCCAGCAGCTCCGGAGGGGGCGGGAGTGGCTACACCTTC. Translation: CASSSGGGGSGYTF.

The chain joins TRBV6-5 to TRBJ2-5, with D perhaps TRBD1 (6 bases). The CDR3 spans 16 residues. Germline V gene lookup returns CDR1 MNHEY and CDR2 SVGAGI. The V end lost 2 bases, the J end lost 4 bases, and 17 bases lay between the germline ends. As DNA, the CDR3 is TGTGCCAGCAGTTACCTTCCAGGGGAGACGGGAGAGACCCAGTACTTC. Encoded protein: CASSYLPGETGETQYF.

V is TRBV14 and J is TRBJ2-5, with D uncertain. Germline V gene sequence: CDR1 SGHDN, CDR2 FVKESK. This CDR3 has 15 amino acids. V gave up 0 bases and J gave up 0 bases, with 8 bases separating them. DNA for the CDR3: TGTGCCAGCAGCCAAGATTACGGTTACCAAGAGACCCAGTACTTC. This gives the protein CASSQDYGYQETQYF.

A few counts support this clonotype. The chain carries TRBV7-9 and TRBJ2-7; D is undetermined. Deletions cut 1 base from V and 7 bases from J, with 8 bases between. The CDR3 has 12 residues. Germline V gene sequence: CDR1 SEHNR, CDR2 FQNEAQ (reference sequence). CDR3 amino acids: CASSLVGKEQYF. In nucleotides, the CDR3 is TGTGCCAGCAGCTTAGTGGGTAAGGAGCAGTACTTC.

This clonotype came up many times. The CDR3 spells CASSLGGGGDTQYF. CDR3 DNA: TGTGCCAGCAGTTTAGGGGGGGGCGGAGATACGCAGTATTTT. The rearrangement joins TRBV12-3 or TRBV12-4 to TRBJ2-3; D is possibly TRBD2 (7 bases). The length of the CDR3 is 14 residues. V lost 1 base to trimming and J lost 5 bases, with 10 bases between them.

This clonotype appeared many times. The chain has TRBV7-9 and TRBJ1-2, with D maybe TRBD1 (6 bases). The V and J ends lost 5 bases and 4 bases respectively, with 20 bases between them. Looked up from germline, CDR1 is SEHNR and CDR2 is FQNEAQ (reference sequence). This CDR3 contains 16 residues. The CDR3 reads CASSPSPQGTLYGYTF. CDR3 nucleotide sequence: TGTGCCAGCAGCCCGTCGCCCCAGGGGACCCTCTATGGCTACACCTTC. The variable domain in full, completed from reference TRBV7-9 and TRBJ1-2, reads DTGVSQNPRHKITKRGQNVTFRCDPISEHNRLYWYRQTLGQGPEFLTYFQNEAQLEKSRLLSDRFSAERPKGSFSTLEIQRTEQGDSAMYLCASSPSPQGTLYGYTFGSGTRLTVV.

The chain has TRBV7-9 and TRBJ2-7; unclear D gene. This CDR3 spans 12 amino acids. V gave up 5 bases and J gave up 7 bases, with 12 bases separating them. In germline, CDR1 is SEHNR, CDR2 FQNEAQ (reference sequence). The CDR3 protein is CASSRDAWEQYF. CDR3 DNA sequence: TGTGCCAGCAGCAGAGATGCGTGGGAGCAGTACTTC.

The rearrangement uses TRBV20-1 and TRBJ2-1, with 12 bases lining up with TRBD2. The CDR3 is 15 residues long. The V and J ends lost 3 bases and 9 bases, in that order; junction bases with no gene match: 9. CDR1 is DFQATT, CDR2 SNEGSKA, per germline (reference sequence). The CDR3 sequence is CSASPASGGGAEQFF. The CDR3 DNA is TGCAGTGCTAGTCCCGCTAGCGGGGGGGGGGCTGAGCAGTTCTTC.

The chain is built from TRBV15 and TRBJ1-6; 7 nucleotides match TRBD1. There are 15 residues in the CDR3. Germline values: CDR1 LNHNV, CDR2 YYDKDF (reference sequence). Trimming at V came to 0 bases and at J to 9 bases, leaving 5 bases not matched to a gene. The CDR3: CATSRDRQGGSPLHF. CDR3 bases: TGTGCCACCAGCAGAGATCGCCAGGGGGGTTCACCCCTCCACTTT.

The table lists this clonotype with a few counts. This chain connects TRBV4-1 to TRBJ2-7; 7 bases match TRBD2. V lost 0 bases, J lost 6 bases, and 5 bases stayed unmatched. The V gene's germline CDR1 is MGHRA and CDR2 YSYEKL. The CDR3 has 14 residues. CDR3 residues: CASSQDEGGFEQYF. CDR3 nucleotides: TGCGCCAGCAGCCAAGATGAGGGAGGGTTCGAGCAGTACTTC.

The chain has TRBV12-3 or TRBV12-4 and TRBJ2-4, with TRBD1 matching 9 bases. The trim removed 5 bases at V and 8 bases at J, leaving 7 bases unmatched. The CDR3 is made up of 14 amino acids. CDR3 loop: CASSPGTGMDIQYF. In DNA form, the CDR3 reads TGTGCCAGCAGTCCGGGGACAGGGATGGACATTCAGTACTTC.

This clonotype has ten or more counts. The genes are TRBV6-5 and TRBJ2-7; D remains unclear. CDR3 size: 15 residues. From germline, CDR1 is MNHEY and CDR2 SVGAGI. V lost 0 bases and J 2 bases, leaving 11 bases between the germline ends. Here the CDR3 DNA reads TGTGCCAGCAGTTACTCCACCGATCGCACCTACGAGCAGTACTTC. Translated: CASSYSTDRTYEQYF.

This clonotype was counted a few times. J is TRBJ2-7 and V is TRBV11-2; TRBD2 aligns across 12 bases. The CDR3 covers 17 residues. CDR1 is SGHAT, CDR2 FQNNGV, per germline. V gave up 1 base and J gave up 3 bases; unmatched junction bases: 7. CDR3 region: CASSLVGLAGPIYEQYF. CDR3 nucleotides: TGTGCCAGCAGCTTAGTTGGACTAGCGGGGCCCATCTACGAGCAGTACTTC.

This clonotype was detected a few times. CDR3 in amino acids: CASSLARSGSYNEQFF. CDR3 coding DNA: TGTGCCAGCAGTTTAGCACGGAGTGGGTCCTACAATGAGCAGTTCTTC. The chain is built from TRBV12-3 or TRBV12-4 and TRBJ2-1; the D is unclear. Trimming removed 0 bases at V and 1 base at J, with 10 bases between. The CDR3 runs 16 residues.

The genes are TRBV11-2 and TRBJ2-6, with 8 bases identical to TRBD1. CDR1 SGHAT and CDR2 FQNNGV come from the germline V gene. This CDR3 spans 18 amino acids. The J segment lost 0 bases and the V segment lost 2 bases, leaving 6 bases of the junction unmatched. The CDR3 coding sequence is TGTGCCAGCAGCTTATTCCACGGGACAGGCTCTGGGGCCAACGTCCTGACTTTC. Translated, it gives CASSLFHGTGSGANVLTF.

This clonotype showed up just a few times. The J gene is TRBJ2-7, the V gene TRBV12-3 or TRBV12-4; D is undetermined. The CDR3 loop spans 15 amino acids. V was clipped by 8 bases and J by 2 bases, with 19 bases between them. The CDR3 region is CASGHHTITTYEQYF. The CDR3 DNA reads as TGTGCCAGCGGGCATCACACAATCACTACCTACGAGCAGTACTTC.

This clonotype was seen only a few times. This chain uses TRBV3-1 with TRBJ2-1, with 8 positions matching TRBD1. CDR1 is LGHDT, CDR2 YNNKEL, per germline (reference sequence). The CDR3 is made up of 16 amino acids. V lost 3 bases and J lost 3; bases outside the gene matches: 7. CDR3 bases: TGTGCCAGCAGCCACCCGACAGGGGTTCGCTACAATGAGCAGTTCTTC. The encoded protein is CASSHPTGVRYNEQFF.

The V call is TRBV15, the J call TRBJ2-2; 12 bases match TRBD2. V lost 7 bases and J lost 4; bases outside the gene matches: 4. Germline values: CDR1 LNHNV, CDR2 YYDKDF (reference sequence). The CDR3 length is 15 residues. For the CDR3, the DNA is TGTGCCACCACTTCGACTAGCGGGGGCACCGGGGAGCTGTTTTTT. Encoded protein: CATTSTSGGTGELFF.